This T cell receptor (beta chain) was observed in a study of blood T cell repertoires in COVID-19. Germline V gives CDR1 MDHEN, CDR2 SYDVKM. This CDR3 has 16 amino acids. Between the trimmed V and J ends, which lost 1 base and 4 bases, there was a span of 14 bases. This clone appeared a single time. Method: immunoSEQ multiplex PCR; TCRdb's copy keeps in-frame clones and lacks some. The data show roughly 190,000 clones, about 86% seen once. The sample consisted of peripheral blood. The receptor comes from a human donor with acute or convalescent COVID-19. The donor label of this sample is uncertain. The V call is TRBV28, the J call TRBJ2-1, with D possibly TRBD1 on 6 matching bases. CDR3 loop: CASSLSDTQGYNEQFF. DNA for the CDR3: TGTGCCAGCAGTTTATCCGACACCCAGGGGTACAATGAGCAGTTCTTC. The variable domain in full, with the rest retrieved from reference TRBV28 and TRBJ2-1, is DVKVTQSSRYLVKRTGEKVFLECVQDMDHENMFWYRQDPGLGLRLIYFSYDVKMKEKGDIPEGYSVSREKKERFSLILESASTNQTSMYLCASSLSDTQGYNEQFFGPGTRLTVL.